These 24 T cell receptor beta chains share one sample of origin, sequenced in a study of T cells in Graves' hyperthyroidism and ophthalmopathy. Regions amplified from RNA transcripts were the TCR beta CDR3 regions. The TCR CDR3 was amplified in a first-round RT-PCR using the HTBI primer set. TCRdb processed the multiplex PCR reads anew with MiXCR; each CDR3 protein has one entry. Among hundreds of thousands of distinct CDR3 sequences listed, roughly 16% were seen once. The material sequenced was blood. Source of these receptors: a woman in her 30s with Graves' hyperthyroidism.

V and J are TRBV2 and TRBJ2-6; possible D gene TRBD2, 6 bases. CDR1 and CDR2 (germline): SNHLY, FYNNEI. The CDR3 spans 17 residues. With 4 bases removed from V and 2 bases from J, the gap between germline ends came to 15 bases. The CDR3 sequence is CASSAGTPGAGANVLTF. The CDR3 nucleotides read TGTGCCAGCAGTGCCGGGACTCCCGGGGCTGGGGCCAACGTCCTGACTTTC.

The table lists this clonotype with many counts. The chain carries TRBV18 and TRBJ2-7, with 11 positions matching TRBD2. Per germline, CDR1 KGHSH and CDR2 LQKENI. Trimming cost V 3 bases and J 4 bases; bases outside gene matches: 5. CDR3 size: 15 residues. The CDR3 DNA follows: TGTGCCAGCTCACCTCCCGGGACTAGCGGTTACGAGCAGTACTTC. Translating gives CASSPPGTSGYEQYF.

This rearrangement joins TRBV15 to TRBJ1-1, with D perhaps TRBD1 (5 bases). The CDR3 is 14 residues long. CDR1 LNHNV and CDR2 YYDKDF come from the germline V gene (reference sequence). Trimming removed 0 bases at V and 6 bases at J, with 11 bases between. As DNA, the CDR3 is TGTGCCACCAGCAGAGACAGGGCCAACCCTGAAGCTTTCTTT. Protein: CATSRDRANPEAFF.

This clonotype has a count of ten or more. The chain uses TRBV15 and TRBJ2-3; 10 bases map to TRBD2. The ends lost 1 base at V and 2 bases at J; junction bases unmatched: 9. Germline V gene sequence: CDR1 LNHNV, CDR2 YYDKDF (reference sequence). The CDR3 length is 18 residues. The CDR3 loop reads CATSRGPGLASVTDTQYF. The CDR3 DNA reads as TGTGCCACCAGCAGAGGCCCGGGACTAGCGAGCGTCACAGATACGCAGTATTTT.

This clonotype was found many times. The gene calls are TRBV30 and TRBJ2-1; D is possibly TRBD2 (7 bases). Germline V lookup: CDR1 GTSNPN, CDR2 SVGIG (reference sequence). V shed 4 bases and J shed 6 bases, with 16 bases lying between them. CDR3 length: 14 residues. The CDR3 region is CAWMRGGKANEQFF. Here the CDR3 DNA reads TGTGCCTGGATGAGGGGGGGGAAGGCCAATGAGCAGTTCTTC.

This clonotype showed up many times. This chain connects TRBV12-3 or TRBV12-4 to TRBJ2-7; 8 bases fit TRBD2. The CDR3 has 13 amino acids. V lost 8 bases and J lost 1; bases outside the gene matches: 4. The CDR3 sequence is CASRRLASYEQYF. CDR3 DNA: TGTGCCAGCCGAAGACTAGCGTCCTACGAGCAGTACTTC.

This clonotype was detected only a few times. The V call is TRBV6-5, the J call TRBJ1-6; the D is unclear. The CDR3 totals 17 residues. CDR1 and CDR2 (germline): MNHEY, SVGAGI. V was cut by 0 bases and J by 9 bases, with 18 bases left in between. The CDR3 region is CASSYSLVPGRVSPLHF. CDR3 bases: TGTGCCAGCAGTTACTCGTTGGTTCCTGGGAGGGTTTCACCCCTCCACTTT.

This clonotype has ten or more counts. The rearrangement joins TRBV28 to TRBJ2-1; 12 bases fit TRBD2. Germline V gives CDR1 MDHEN, CDR2 SYDVKM. This CDR3 spans 14 amino acids. V lost 9 bases and J lost 6; bases outside the gene matches: 6. The CDR3 nucleotides read TGTGCCAGTCGACTAGCGGGAGAGGGCAATGAGCAGTTCTTC. This gives the protein CASRLAGEGNEQFF.

In its sample, this clonotype was seen many times. The CDR3 DNA sequence: TGTGCCAGCAGGTTCGGACTAGCGGGAGCCTACGAGCAGTACTTC. This sequence encodes CASRFGLAGAYEQYF. The chain links TRBV27 to TRBJ2-7, with TRBD2 matching 13 bases. CDR3 length: 15 residues. Germline CDR1 reads MNHEY; CDR2 reads SMNVEV (reference sequence). Germline trimming cut 6 bases from V and 2 bases from J; bases unmatched to any gene: 4.

This clonotype came up many times. The rearrangement uses TRBV28 and TRBJ2-7; 8 bases are shared with TRBD2. J lost 5 bases, V lost 6 bases, and 6 bases had no gene match. Germline CDR1 MDHEN, CDR2 SYDVKM. This CDR3 comprises 13 residues. The CDR3 bases are TGTGCCAGCAGAGCGGGAGCTATCCACGAGCAGTACTTC. It specifies CASRAGAIHEQYF.

Ten or more counts support this clonotype. The J gene is TRBJ2-3, the V gene TRBV20-1; perhaps TRBD2 as D (6 bases). Germline V gives CDR1 DFQATT, CDR2 SNEGSKA (reference sequence). V lost 6 bases and J 2 bases, leaving 18 bases between the germline ends. The CDR3 loop spans 15 amino acids. The CDR3 DNA reads as TGCAGTGCCCCCCTGACTAGTACCCTCACAGATACGCAGTATTTT. Protein sequence: CSAPLTSTLTDTQYF.

Ten or more counts support this clonotype. The chain employs TRBV20-1 and TRBJ2-1; TRBD2 agrees at 7 bases. The CDR3 is 17 amino acids. Germline assignment: CDR1 DFQATT and CDR2 SNEGSKA (reference sequence). J gave up 2 bases and V 1 base, and 11 bases lay outside the gene matches. The CDR3 is CSARGWGLSGTYNEQFF. DNA for the CDR3: TGCAGTGCTAGAGGTTGGGGGTTGAGCGGGACCTACAATGAGCAGTTCTTC.

This clonotype was picked up many times. The chain recombines TRBV5-1 with TRBJ2-1; no clear D gene. The CDR3 length is 14 residues. Per germline, CDR1 SGHRS and CDR2 YFSETQ. V dropped 5 bases and J dropped 4 bases, with 13 bases sitting between them. CDR3 coding DNA: TGCGCCAGCAGGGATGGCTCATCTTACAATGAGCAGTTCTTC. Translation: CASRDGSSYNEQFF. Supplemented by reference TRBV5-1 and TRBJ2-1, the full variable domain reads KAGVTQTPRYLIKTRGQQVTLSCSPISGHRSVSWYQQTPGQGLQFLFEYFSETQRNKGNFPGRFSGRQFSNSRSEMNVSTLELGDSALYLCASRDGSSYNEQFFGPGTRLTVL.

This chain links TRBV5-1 with TRBJ1-5, with D perhaps matching TRBD1 (6 bases). Germline CDR1 is SGHRS and CDR2 is YFSETQ. This CDR3 spans 13 amino acids. V gave up 4 bases and J gave up 7 bases, with 12 bases separating them. CDR3 in amino acids: CASSVTGYQPQHF. CDR3 nucleotide sequence: TGCGCCAGCAGCGTCACAGGGTACCAGCCCCAGCATTTT. The variable domain in full, completed from reference TRBV5-1 and TRBJ1-5, reads KAGVTQTPRYLIKTRGQQVTLSCSPISGHRSVSWYQQTPGQGLQFLFEYFSETQRNKGNFPGRFSGRQFSNSRSEMNVSTLELGDSALYLCASSVTGYQPQHFGDGTRLSIL.

This clonotype occurred a few times. The V and J genes are TRBV4-3 and TRBJ1-2, with a weak D call TRBD1 (6 bases). V shed 0 bases and J shed 3 bases, with 11 bases lying between them. Germline lookup yields CDR1 LGHNA and CDR2 YSLEER. CDR3 length: 15 residues. The CDR3 DNA sequence: TGCGCCAGCAGCCAAGATGACAGGAGGGACTATGGCTACACCTTC. Translated, it gives CASSQDDRRDYGYTF.

The V and J genes are TRBV19 and TRBJ2-3, with D possibly called TRBD1 or TRBD2 (5 bases each). Trimming took 4 bases from V and 2 from J, leaving 13 bases between them. Germline CDR1 and CDR2: LNHDA and SQIVND (reference sequence). The CDR3 runs to 15 residues. The CDR3 bases are TGTGCCAGTAGTACCGGGACGGGAAACACAGATACGCAGTATTTT. Translating it yields CASSTGTGNTDTQYF.

A few counts support this clonotype. The chain uses TRBV10-3 and TRBJ2-3; D ambiguous. Between the trimmed V and J ends, which lost 0 bases and 12 bases, there was a span of 25 bases. Germline lookup yields CDR1 ENHRY and CDR2 SYGVKD. The CDR3 runs to 17 residues. CDR3 region: CAISESFVKVLTSSQYF. The CDR3 DNA reads TGTGCCATCAGTGAGTCTTTTGTTAAGGTCCTCACTTCCTCACAGTATTTT.

V usage is TRBV27 and J usage is TRBJ1-2; no clear D gene. Trimming removed 3 bases from V and 6 bases from J, with 8 bases in between. The CDR3 is made up of 12 amino acids. Per the germline V gene, CDR1 is MNHEY and CDR2 is SMNVEV (reference sequence). This CDR3 reads CASSFRGNGYTF. The CDR3 nucleotides are TGTGCCAGCAGTTTCCGAGGGAATGGCTACACCTTC.

This clonotype was observed at least ten times. This rearrangement joins TRBV19 to TRBJ1-5; weak D call: TRBD1 (5 bases). V was clipped by 7 bases and J by 7 bases, with 23 bases between them. CDR3 length: 16 residues. Germline assignment: CDR1 LNHDA and CDR2 SQIVND (reference sequence). The CDR3 DNA follows: TGTGCCAGTACCCCTAAAGCAGGGAATAGGGACCAGCCCCAGCATTTT. Translating gives CASTPKAGNRDQPQHF.

This clonotype came up a few times. The rearrangement uses TRBV2 and TRBJ2-1; 12 bases agree with TRBD2. Germline-derived CDR1 and CDR2 are SNHLY and FYNNEI. The CDR3 totals 19 residues. J gave up 4 bases and V 8 bases, and 18 bases lay outside the gene matches. The CDR3 spells CASSPGTGRLAGAYNEQFF. In DNA form, the CDR3 reads TGTGCCAGCTCACCCGGGACAGGGCGACTAGCGGGGGCTTACAATGAGCAGTTCTTC.

This clonotype was seen ten or more times. This chain joins TRBV28 and TRBJ2-7, with TRBD1 as a possible D gene (6 bases). CDR3 length: 15 amino acids. Deletions cut 5 bases from V and 2 bases from J, with 16 bases between. The germline V gene has CDR1 MDHEN and CDR2 SYDVKM. CDR3 DNA sequence: TGTGCCAGCAGTCAACGACAGGTTGAGACCTACGAGCAGTACTTC. This codes for CASSQRQVETYEQYF.

This clonotype was observed many times. V usage is TRBV3-1 and J usage is TRBJ2-7, with 9 bases fitting TRBD2. CDR1 is LGHDT and CDR2 is YNNKEL in the germline V gene (reference sequence). V lost 1 base, J lost 5 bases, and 6 bases stayed unmatched. The CDR3 is 15 residues long. The DNA of the CDR3 is TGTGCCAGCAGCCAAGGCGGGAGGGCTTCCCACGAGCAGTACTTC. It translates to CASSQGGRASHEQYF.

As regards this clonotype: Relative to the germline gene, one junction end is altered; a read error may explain this. This chain links TRBV6-2 or TRBV6-3 with TRBJ2-6; possibly TRBD1 for D (5 bases). Germline lookup yields CDR1 MNHEY and CDR2 SVGEGT. CDR3 length: 15 amino acids. The DNA for the CDR3 is TGTGCCAGCAGTTACGCCAACTCTGGGGCCGACGTCCTGACTTTC. It yields the protein CASSYANSGADVLTF.

This clonotype was found a few times. V is TRBV7-2 and J is TRBJ2-3; D uncertain. CDR3 length: 15 residues. Per the germline V gene, CDR1 is SGHTA and CDR2 is FQGNSA. Trimming took off 2 bases at V and 2 bases at J, with 11 bases between the two ends. The CDR3 bases are TGTGCCAGCAGCTTAAATGGGCTGCACACAGATACGCAGTATTTT. This codes for CASSLNGLHTDTQYF.